These 12 T cell receptor beta chains share one sample of origin, sequenced in a study of blood T cells in healthy people across ages. The authors ran a second PCR of roughly 7 to 11 cycles using a sample-barcoded 5' primer and a J-beta primer mix. Each CDR3 protein is one row after TCRdb ran MiXCR on the 5' RACE reads. In the table there are approximately 490,000 distinct CDR3 sequences, 24% of which are singletons. This sample also appeared in a second study, on T cells of mothers and their children.

Sequences were obtained from blood. The receptors originated from a boy aged 5-17 years in good health.

V and J are TRBV20-1 and TRBJ1-4; D possibly corresponds to TRBD1 (6 bases). V shed 5 bases and J shed 5 bases, with 15 bases lying between them. Looked up from germline, CDR1 is DFQATT and CDR2 is SNEGSKA (reference sequence). The CDR3 covers 14 residues. CDR3 protein: CSARGGGKNEKLFF. The CDR3 DNA sequence: TGCAGTGCTCGGGGGGGCGGAAAAAATGAAAAACTGTTTTTT.

The J gene is TRBJ2-1, the V gene TRBV11-2; the D is unclear. CDR1 and CDR2 (germline): SGHAT, FQNNGV. With 4 bases removed from V and 10 bases from J, the gap between germline ends came to 8 bases. The CDR3 consists of 11 residues. CDR3 in amino acids: CASSCDREQFF. The CDR3 bases are TGTGCCAGCAGCTGCGACCGGGAGCAGTTCTTC.

This clonotype was observed a handful of times. CDR3 bases: TGTGCCAGCAGCAAATCATGGGTCCTTAATGAAAAACTGTTTTTT. Translating gives CASSKSWVLNEKLFF. J is TRBJ1-4 and V is TRBV21-1. TRBV21-1 is termed a pseudogene. The CDR3 has 15 amino acids.

Points on this clonotype: At one end the junction does not follow the germline gene, possibly because of a read error. The rearrangement uses TRBV28 and TRBJ2-1; D not resolved. CDR1 MDHEN and CDR2 SYDVKM come from the germline V gene. The CDR3 sequence is 13 residues long. The CDR3 coding sequence is TGTGCCAGCAACGGTGGCTCCTACAATGAGCGGTTCTTC. Protein: CASNGGSYNERFF.

Comments on this clonotype: Mismatch with germline at one junction end may stem from a read error. V and J are TRBV20-1 and TRBJ2-5; 7 bases fit TRBD1. Germline assignment: CDR1 DFQATT and CDR2 SNEGSKA (reference sequence). This CDR3 is 12 amino acids long. Here the CDR3 reads CRADHRGETQYF. In DNA, the CDR3 is TGCCGTGCTGATCACAGGGGAGAGACCCAGTACTTC.

The genes are TRBV5-3 and TRBJ1-2; the D is unclear. TRBV5-3 is sorted into the ORF group, with uncertain function. The CDR3 runs to 14 residues. Trimming removed 4 bases at V and 2 bases at J, with 12 bases between. The DNA of the CDR3 is TGTGCCAGAAGCGGGGTCAGGAGGAACTATGGCTACACCTTC. This sequence encodes CARSGVRRNYGYTF.

This clonotype showed up just a few times. The chain carries TRBV20-1 and TRBJ2-1; the match to TRBD2 covers 9 bases. The closer fit of TRBJ2-5 to the DNA end suggests the J call may be wrong. Germline-derived CDR1 and CDR2 are DFQATT and SNEGSKA (reference sequence). CDR3 length: 14 amino acids. Here the CDR3 DNA reads TGCAGTGCTAGAGATCCGAGCGGGGGGGAGACCCAGTACTTC. Protein sequence: CSARDPSGGETQYF.

This clonotype was detected a few times. The chain couples TRBV29-1 to TRBJ2-5, with D possibly being TRBD1 (7 bases). V lost 4 bases and J 5 bases, leaving 17 bases between the germline ends. Germline-derived CDR1 and CDR2 are SQVTM and ANQGSEA. This CDR3 has 14 residues. In DNA, the CDR3 is TGCAGCGTTGCGTTCCGACAGGGAGGCGAGACCCAGTACTTC. It translates to CSVAFRQGGETQYF. Based on the CDR3 plus reference TRBV29-1 and TRBJ2-5, the full variable domain is SAVISQKPSRDICQRGTSLTIQCQVDSQVTMMFWYRQQPGQSLTLIATANQGSEATYESGFVIDKFPISRPNLTFSTLTVSNMSPEDSSIYLCSVAFRQGGETQYFGPGTRLLVL.

There are a few counts of this clonotype. The chain joins TRBV20-1 to TRBJ2-4; TRBD2 aligns across 11 bases. Germline CDR1 reads DFQATT; CDR2 reads SNEGSKA (reference sequence). The CDR3 has 17 amino acids. Unmatched junction bases numbered 7, after V lost 3 bases and J lost 0 bases. CDR3 nucleotide sequence: TGCAGTGCTAGGATACCGGGACTAGCGGTAGCCAAAAACATTCAGTACTTC. This codes for CSARIPGLAVAKNIQYF.

The chain employs TRBV7-6 and TRBJ1-5; D unclear. CDR1 is SGHVS and CDR2 is FNYEAQ in the germline V gene. The CDR3 extends over 13 amino acids. V lost 5 bases to trimming and J lost 4 bases, with 9 bases between them. CDR3 amino acids: CASSTTANQPQHF. CDR3 DNA: TGTGCCAGCAGCACGACCGCAAATCAGCCCCAGCATTTT.

The chain has TRBV7-8 and TRBJ2-2, with D perhaps matching TRBD1 (6 bases). Germline CDR1 and CDR2: SGHVS and FQNEAQ. V lost 3 bases and J lost 7, with 12 bases in between. CDR3 size: 14 residues. This CDR3 is CASSLSGAGGELFF. CDR3 DNA sequence: TGTGCCAGCAGCTTGTCAGGGGCCGGCGGGGAGCTGTTTTTT. Complete variable domain (other parts from reference TRBV7-8 and TRBJ2-2): GAGVSQSPRYKVAKRGQDVALRCDPISGHVSLFWYQQALGQGPEFLTYFQNEAQLDKSGLPSDRFFAERPEGSVSTLKIQRTQQEDSAVYLCASSLSGAGGELFFGEGSRLTVL.

The chain employs TRBV13 and TRBJ2-7, with unresolved D. The J call is in doubt because the DNA end fits TRBJ2-1 better. Germline CDR1 and CDR2: PRHDT and FYEKMQ (reference sequence). The CDR3 is 13 amino acids. CDR3 sequence reads: CASSSKNPDEQFF. The CDR3 nucleotides read TGTGCCAGCAGCTCGAAAAATCCCGATGAGCAGTTCTTC.